The entry below describes one T cell receptor beta chain. The sample is drawn from a study of identical twins. A universal primer binding site was introduced by template switching. The final cDNA contained unique molecular identifiers. TCRdb fed the 5' RACE reads into MiXCR, producing one record per CDR3 protein. This sample has about 890,000 distinct CDR3 sequences, with around an eighth found just once. V gave up 3 bases and J gave up 1 base, with 16 bases separating them. The CDR3 length is 16 residues. CDR1 and CDR2 (germline): SGHRS, YFSETQ. A further study also used this sample, focusing on yellow fever vaccine responses in identical twins.

Input material: PBMCs. The rearrangement uses TRBV5-1 and TRBJ1-2; TRBD1 is a possible D gene (6 bases). The source of this sequence is a woman aged 18-29 years in good health. This CDR3 reads CASSSTGLNFNYGYTF. DNA for the CDR3: TGCGCCAGCAGCTCGACAGGCTTGAACTTTAACTATGGCTACACCTTC.